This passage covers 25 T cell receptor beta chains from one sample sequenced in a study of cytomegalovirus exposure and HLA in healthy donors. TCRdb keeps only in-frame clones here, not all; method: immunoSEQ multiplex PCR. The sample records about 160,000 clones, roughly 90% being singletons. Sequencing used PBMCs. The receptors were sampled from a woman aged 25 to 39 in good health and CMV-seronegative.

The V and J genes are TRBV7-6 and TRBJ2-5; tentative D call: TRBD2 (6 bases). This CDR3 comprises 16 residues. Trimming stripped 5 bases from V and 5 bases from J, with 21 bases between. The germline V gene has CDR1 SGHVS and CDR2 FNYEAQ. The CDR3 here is CASSQSVWRGSETQYF. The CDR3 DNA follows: TGTGCCAGCAGCCAAAGCGTCTGGAGGGGATCGGAGACCCAGTACTTC.

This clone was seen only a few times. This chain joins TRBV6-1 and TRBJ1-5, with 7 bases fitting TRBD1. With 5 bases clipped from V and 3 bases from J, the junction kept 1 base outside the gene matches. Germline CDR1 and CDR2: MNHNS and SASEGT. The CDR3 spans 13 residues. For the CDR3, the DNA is TGTGCCAGCAGTACAGGGGCCAATCAGCCCCAGCATTTT. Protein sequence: CASSTGANQPQHF.

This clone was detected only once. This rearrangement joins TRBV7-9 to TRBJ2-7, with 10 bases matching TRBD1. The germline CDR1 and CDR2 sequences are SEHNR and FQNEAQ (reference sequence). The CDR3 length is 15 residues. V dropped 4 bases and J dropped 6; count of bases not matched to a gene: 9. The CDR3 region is CASSSFRDRGSEQYF. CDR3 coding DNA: TGTGCCAGCAGCTCGTTCCGGGACAGGGGTTCCGAGCAGTACTTC.

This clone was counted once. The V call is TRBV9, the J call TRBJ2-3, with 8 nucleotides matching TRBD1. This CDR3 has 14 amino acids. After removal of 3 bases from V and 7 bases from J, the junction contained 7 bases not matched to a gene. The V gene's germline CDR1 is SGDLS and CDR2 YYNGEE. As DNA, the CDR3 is TGTGCCAGCAGCGACGACAGGGGTGAACATACGCAGTATTTT. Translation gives CASSDDRGEHTQYF.

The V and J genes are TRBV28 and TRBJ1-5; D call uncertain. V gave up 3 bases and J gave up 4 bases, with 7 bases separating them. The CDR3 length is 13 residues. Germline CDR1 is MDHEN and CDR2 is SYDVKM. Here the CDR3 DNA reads TGTGCCAGCAGTTTCGGGGTGAATCAGCCCCAGCATTTT. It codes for CASSFGVNQPQHF.

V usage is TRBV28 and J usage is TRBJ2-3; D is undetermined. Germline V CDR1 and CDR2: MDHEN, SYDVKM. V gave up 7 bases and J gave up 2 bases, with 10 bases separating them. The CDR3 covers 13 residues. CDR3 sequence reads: CASMPSPTDTQYF. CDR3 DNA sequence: TGTGCCAGCATGCCCTCGCCCACAGATACGCAGTATTTT. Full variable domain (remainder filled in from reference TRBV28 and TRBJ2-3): DVKVTQSSRYLVKRTGEKVFLECVQDMDHENMFWYRQDPGLGLRLIYFSYDVKMKEKGDIPEGYSVSREKKERFSLILESASTNQTSMYLCASMPSPTDTQYFGPGTRLTVL.

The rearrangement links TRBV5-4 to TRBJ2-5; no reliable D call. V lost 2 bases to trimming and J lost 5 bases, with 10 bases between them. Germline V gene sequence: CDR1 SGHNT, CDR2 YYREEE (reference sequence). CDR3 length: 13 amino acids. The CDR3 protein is CASSLIGGETQYF. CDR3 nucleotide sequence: TGTGCCAGCAGCTTAATAGGTGGGGAGACCCAGTACTTC.

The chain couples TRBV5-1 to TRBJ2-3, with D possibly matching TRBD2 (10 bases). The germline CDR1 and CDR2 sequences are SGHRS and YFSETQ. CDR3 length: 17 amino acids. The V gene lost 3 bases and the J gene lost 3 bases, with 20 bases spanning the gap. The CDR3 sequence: CASSSEAGGTGTDTQYF. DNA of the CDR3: TGCGCCAGCAGCTCAGAAGCGGGGGGGACAGGGACAGATACGCAGTATTTT.

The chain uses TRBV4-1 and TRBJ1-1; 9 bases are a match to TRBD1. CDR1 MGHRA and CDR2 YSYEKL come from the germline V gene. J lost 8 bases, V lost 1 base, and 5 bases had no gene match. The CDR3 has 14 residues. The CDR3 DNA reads TGCGCCAGCAGCCAAGCCCCGGGACAGGGAGAAGCTTTCTTT. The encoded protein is CASSQAPGQGEAFF.

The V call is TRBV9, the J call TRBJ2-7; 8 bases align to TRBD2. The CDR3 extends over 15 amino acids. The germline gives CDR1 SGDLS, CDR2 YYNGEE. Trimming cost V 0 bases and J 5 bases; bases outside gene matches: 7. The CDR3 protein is CASSVEASGSHEQYF. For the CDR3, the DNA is TGTGCCAGCAGCGTAGAGGCTAGCGGGTCTCACGAGCAGTACTTC. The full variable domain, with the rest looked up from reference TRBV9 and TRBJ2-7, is DSGVTQTPKHLITATGQRVTLRCSPRSGDLSVYWYQQSLDQGLQFLIQYYNGEERAKGNILERFSAQQFPDLHSELNLSSLELGDSALYFCASSVEASGSHEQYFGPGTRLTVT.

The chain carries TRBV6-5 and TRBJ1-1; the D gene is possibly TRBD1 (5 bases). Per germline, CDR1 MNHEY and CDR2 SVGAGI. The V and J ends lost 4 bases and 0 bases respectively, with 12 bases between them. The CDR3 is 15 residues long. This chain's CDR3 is CASSSPGPMNTEAFF. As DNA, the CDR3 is TGTGCCAGCAGTTCACCGGGACCGATGAACACTGAAGCTTTCTTT.

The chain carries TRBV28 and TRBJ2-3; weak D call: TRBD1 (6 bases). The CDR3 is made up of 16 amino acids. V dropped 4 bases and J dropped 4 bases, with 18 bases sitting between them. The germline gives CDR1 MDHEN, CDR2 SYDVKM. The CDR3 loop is CASSSNLDRRADTQYF. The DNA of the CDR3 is TGTGCCAGCAGTTCTAACCTCGACAGGAGAGCAGATACGCAGTATTTT.

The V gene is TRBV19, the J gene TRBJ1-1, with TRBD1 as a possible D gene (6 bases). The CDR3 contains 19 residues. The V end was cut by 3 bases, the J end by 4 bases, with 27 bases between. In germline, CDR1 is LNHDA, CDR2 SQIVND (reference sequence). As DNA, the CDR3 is TGTGCCAGTAGTATTCAATCAGGGACATCCGAAACATGGGGCACTGAAGCTTTCTTT. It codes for CASSIQSGTSETWGTEAFF.

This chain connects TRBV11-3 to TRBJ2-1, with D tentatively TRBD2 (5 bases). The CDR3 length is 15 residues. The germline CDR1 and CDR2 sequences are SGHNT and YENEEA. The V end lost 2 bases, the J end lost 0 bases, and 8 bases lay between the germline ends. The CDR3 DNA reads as TGTGCCAGCAGCTTAAGGAGCGGCTCCTACAATGAGCAGTTCTTC. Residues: CASSLRSGSYNEQFF.

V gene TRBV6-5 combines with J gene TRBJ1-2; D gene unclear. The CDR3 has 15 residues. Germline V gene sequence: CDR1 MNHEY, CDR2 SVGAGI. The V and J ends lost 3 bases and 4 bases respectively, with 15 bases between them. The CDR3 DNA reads TGTGCCAGCAGTTATAAAGCATCAGGTCTCTATGGCTACACCTTC. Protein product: CASSYKASGLYGYTF.

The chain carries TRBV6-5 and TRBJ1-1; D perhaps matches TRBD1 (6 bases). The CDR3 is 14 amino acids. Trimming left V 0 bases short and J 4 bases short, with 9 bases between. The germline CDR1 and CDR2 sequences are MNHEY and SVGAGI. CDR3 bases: TGTGCCAGCAGTTACTCGAGGGGGTCCACTGAAGCTTTCTTT. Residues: CASSYSRGSTEAFF.

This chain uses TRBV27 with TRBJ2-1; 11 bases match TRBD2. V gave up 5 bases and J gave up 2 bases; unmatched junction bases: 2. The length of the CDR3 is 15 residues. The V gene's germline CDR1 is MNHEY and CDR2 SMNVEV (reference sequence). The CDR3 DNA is TGTGCCAGCAGTGATAGCGGGGGGGCCTACAATGAGCAGTTCTTC. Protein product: CASSDSGGAYNEQFF.

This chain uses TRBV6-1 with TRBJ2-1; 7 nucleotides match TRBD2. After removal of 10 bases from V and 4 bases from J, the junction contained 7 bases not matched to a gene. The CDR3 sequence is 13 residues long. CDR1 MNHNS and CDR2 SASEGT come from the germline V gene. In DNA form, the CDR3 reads TGTGCCACCAAGCGGGACCTATACAATGAGCAGTTCTTC. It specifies CATKRDLYNEQFF.

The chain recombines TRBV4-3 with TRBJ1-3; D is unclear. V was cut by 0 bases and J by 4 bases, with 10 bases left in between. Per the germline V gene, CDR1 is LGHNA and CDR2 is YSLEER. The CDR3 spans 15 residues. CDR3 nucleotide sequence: TGCGCCAGCAGCCAAGATACGGGTCGGGGAAACACCATATATTTT. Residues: CASSQDTGRGNTIYF.

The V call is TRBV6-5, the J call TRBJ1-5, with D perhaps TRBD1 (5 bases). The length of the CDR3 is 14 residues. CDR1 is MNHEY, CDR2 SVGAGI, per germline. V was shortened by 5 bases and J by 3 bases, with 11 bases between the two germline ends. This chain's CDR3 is CASSVDSPNQPQHF. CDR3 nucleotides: TGTGCCAGCAGTGTAGACAGCCCCAATCAGCCCCAGCATTTT.

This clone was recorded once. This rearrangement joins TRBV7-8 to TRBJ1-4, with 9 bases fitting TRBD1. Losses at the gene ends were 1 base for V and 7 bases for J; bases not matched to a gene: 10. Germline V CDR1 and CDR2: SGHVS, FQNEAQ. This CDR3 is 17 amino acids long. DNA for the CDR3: TGTGCCAGCAGCTTAGGGACAGGGGTGGGAGTGCGTGAAAAACTGTTTTTT. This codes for CASSLGTGVGVREKLFF.

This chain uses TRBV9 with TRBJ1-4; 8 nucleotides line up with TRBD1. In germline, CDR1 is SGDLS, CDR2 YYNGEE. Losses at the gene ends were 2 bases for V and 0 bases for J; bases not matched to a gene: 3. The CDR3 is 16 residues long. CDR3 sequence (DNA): TGTGCCAGCAGCGTTGGACAGGGCACAACTAATGAAAAACTGTTTTTT. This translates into CASSVGQGTTNEKLFF.

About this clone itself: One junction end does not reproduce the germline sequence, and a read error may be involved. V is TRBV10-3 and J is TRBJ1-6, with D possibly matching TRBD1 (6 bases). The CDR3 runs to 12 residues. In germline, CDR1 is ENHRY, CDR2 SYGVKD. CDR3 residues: CAVRGGNSPLHF. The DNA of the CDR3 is TGTGCCGTCAGAGGGGGAAATTCACCCCTCCACTTT.

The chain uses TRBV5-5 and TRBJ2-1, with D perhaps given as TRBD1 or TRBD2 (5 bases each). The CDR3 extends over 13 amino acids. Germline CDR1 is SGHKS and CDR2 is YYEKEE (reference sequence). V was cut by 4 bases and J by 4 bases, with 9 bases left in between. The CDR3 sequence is CASSRDGYNEQFF. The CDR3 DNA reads TGTGCCAGCAGCCGGGACGGGTACAATGAGCAGTTCTTC. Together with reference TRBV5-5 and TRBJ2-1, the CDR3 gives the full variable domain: DAGVTQSPTHLIKTRGQQVTLRCSPISGHKSVSWYQQVLGQGPQFIFQYYEKEERGRGNFPDRFSARQFPNYSSELNVNALLLGDSALYLCASSRDGYNEQFFGPGTRLTVL.

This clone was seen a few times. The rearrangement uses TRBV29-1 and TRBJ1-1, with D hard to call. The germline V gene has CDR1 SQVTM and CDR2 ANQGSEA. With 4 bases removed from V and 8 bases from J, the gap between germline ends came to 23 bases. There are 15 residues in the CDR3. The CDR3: CSVGLGLMLNGEAFF. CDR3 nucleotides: TGCAGCGTTGGGTTAGGGTTGATGCTGAATGGAGAAGCTTTCTTT.